The sequence of this T cell receptor (beta chain) was determined in a study of blood T cells in healthy people across ages. Study information: Template-switching capture recovered about one barcoded beta molecule per two T cells.

Per sample, a minimum of 6 million PBMCs were isolated. Together with a sample-barcoded 5' primer, a J-beta primer mix was included in a second PCR lasting roughly 6 to 12 cycles. TCRdb processed the 5' RACE reads anew with MiXCR; each CDR3 protein has one entry. This repertoire shows 1.5 million to 1.8 million distinct CDR3 sequences, approximately 39% found once; its top ten account for 4%. Germline assignment: CDR1 MNHEY and CDR2 SVGAGI. V lost 4 bases to trimming and J lost 7 bases, with 4 bases between them. This CDR3 spans 11 amino acids. This sequence originates from a woman aged 18-30 years in good health. The specimen sequenced was blood. This rearrangement joins TRBV6-5 to TRBJ2-2; no clear D. The CDR3 coding sequence is TGTGCCAGCAGTTCTAACGGGGAGCTGTTTTTT. Its translation: CASSSNGELFF.